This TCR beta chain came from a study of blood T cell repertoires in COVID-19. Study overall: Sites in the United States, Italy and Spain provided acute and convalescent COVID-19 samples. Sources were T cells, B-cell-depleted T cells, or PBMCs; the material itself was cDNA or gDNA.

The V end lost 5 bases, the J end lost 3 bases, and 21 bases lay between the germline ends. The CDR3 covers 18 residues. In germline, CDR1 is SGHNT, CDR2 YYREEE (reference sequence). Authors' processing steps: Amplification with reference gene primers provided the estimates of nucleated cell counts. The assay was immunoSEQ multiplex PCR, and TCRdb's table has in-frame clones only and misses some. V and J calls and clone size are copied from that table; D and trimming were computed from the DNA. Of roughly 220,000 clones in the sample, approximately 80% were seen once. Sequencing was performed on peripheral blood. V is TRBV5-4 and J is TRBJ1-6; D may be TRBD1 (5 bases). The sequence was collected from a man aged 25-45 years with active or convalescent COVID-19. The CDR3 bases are TGTGCCAGCAGACAGGAGTTTGTACACTTCCTCTATAATTCACCCCTCCACTTT. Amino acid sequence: CASRQEFVHFLYNSPLHF.